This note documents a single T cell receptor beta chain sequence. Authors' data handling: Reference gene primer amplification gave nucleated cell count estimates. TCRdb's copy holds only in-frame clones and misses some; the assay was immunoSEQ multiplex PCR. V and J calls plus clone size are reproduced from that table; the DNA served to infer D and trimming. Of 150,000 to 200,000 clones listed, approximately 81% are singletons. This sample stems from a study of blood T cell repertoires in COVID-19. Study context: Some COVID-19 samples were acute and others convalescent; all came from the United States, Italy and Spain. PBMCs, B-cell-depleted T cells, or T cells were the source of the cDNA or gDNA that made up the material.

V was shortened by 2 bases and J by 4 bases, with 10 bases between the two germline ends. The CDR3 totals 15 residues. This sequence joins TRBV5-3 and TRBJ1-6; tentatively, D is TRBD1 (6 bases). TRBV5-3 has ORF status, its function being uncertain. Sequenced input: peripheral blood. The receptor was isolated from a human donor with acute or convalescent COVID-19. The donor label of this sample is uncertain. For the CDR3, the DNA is TGTGCCAGAAGCTTTAGGGGGAAATATAATTCACCCCTCCACTTT. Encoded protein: CARSFRGKYNSPLHF.